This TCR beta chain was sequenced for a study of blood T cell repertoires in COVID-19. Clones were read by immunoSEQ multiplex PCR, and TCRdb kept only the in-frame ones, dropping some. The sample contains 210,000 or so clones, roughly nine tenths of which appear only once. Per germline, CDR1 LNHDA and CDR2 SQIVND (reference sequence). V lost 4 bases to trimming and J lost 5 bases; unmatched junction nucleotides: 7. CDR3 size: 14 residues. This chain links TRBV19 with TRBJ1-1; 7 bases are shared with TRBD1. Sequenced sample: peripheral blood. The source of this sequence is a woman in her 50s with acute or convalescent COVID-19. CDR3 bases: TGTGCCAGTAGTACTCGACAGGGTCGGACTGAAGCTTTCTTT. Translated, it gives CASSTRQGRTEAFF.